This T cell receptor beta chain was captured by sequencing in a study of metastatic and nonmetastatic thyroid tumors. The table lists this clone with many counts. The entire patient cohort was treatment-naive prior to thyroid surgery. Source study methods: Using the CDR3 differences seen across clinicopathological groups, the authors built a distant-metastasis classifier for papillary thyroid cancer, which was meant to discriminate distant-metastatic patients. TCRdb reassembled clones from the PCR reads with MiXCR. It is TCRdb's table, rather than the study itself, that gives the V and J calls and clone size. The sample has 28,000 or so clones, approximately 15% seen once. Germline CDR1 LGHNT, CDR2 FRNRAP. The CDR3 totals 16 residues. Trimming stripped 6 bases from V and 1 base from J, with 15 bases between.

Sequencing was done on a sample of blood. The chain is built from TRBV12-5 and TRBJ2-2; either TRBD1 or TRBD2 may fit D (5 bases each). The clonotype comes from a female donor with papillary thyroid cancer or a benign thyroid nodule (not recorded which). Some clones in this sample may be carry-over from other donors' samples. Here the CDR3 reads CASGPPRGRNTGELFF. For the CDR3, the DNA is TGTGCTAGTGGCCCCCCTCGGGGCAGGAACACCGGGGAGCTGTTTTTT. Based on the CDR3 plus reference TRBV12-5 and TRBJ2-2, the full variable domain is DARVTQTPRHKVTEMGQEVTMRCQPILGHNTVFWYRQTMMQGLELLAYFRNRAPLDDSGMPKDRFSAEMPDATLATLKIQPSEPRDSAVYFCASGPPRGRNTGELFFGEGSRLTVL.